The 21 T cell receptor beta chains in this list originate from one sample, sequenced in a study of T cell responses to AZD1222 COVID-19 vaccine. Clones were read by immunoSEQ multiplex PCR, and TCRdb kept only the in-frame ones, dropping some. The sample holds roughly 55,000 clones, around 92% seen once. This specimen consisted of peripheral blood, obtained on day 0 of AZD1222 vaccination. The receptors shown here come from an adult in good health.

CDR3 sequence (DNA): TGTGCCAGCAGCTTGGTTGCAGGGTTGAACTATGGCTACACCTTC. Amino acid sequence: CASSLVAGLNYGYTF. The chain uses TRBV5-6 and TRBJ1-2; tentative D call: TRBD1 (5 bases). The germline V gene has CDR1 SGHDT and CDR2 YYEEEE. The length of the CDR3 is 15 residues. V lost 0 bases and J lost 2, with 11 bases in between.

The chain has TRBV27 and TRBJ2-4, with 12 positions matching TRBD2. The CDR3 is 16 amino acids. V lost 5 bases to trimming and J lost 8 bases; unmatched junction nucleotides: 10. Germline assignment: CDR1 MNHEY and CDR2 SMNVEV (reference sequence). CDR3 nucleotide sequence: TGTGCCAGCAGTCGCCTGACTAGCGGGAGCCCTGACATTCAGTACTTC. Protein product: CASSRLTSGSPDIQYF.

The rearrangement uses TRBV5-1 and TRBJ2-1, with 10 bases that match TRBD1. J lost 9 bases, V lost 4 bases, and 16 bases had no gene match. Germline-derived CDR1 and CDR2 are SGHRS and YFSETQ. The CDR3 has 17 residues. The CDR3 protein is CASSPNPTGGFAGEQFF. CDR3 bases: TGCGCCAGCAGCCCGAACCCGACAGGGGGCTTCGCGGGTGAGCAGTTCTTC.

The rearrangement links TRBV7-9 to TRBJ1-2; D possibly corresponds to TRBD1 (5 bases). CDR3 length: 15 residues. Germline V gene sequence: CDR1 SEHNR, CDR2 FQNEAQ (reference sequence). Deletions cut 3 bases from V and 0 bases from J, with 11 bases between. Here the CDR3 DNA reads TGTGCCAGCAGCTTCCTACCGGGGGCTAACTATGGCTACACCTTC. It encodes CASSFLPGANYGYTF.

The chain couples TRBV6-1 to TRBJ2-3; TRBD2 matches at 8 bases. The germline V gene has CDR1 MNHNS and CDR2 SASEGT. J lost 4 bases, V lost 1 base, and 4 bases had no gene match. The CDR3 is 15 amino acids. DNA of the CDR3: TGTGCCAGCAGTGAAGGTTACGGGAGGGCAGATACGCAGTATTTT. The encoded protein is CASSEGYGRADTQYF.

The chain carries TRBV5-1 and TRBJ2-7, with 11 bases matching TRBD2. J was trimmed by 2 bases and V by 3 bases; bases with no gene match: 7. Per the germline V gene, CDR1 is SGHRS and CDR2 is YFSETQ. CDR3 length equals 16 residues. The CDR3 reads CASSSGILAGAYEQYF. The CDR3 DNA sequence: TGCGCCAGCAGCTCGGGGATACTAGCGGGAGCCTACGAGCAGTACTTC.

The gene calls are TRBV15 and TRBJ2-7, with D perhaps being TRBD1 or TRBD2 (5 bases each). The V end was cut by 3 bases, the J end by 4 bases, with 10 bases between. Germline CDR1 LNHNV, CDR2 YYDKDF (reference sequence). CDR3 length: 13 amino acids. The CDR3 DNA reads TGTGCCACCAGCAGTTGGGACGGATACGAGCAGTACTTC. Translated: CATSSWDGYEQYF.

The chain is built from TRBV5-1 and TRBJ2-3; the match to TRBD2 covers 14 bases. Per the germline V gene, CDR1 is SGHRS and CDR2 is YFSETQ. CDR3 length: 16 amino acids. The J segment lost 6 bases and the V segment lost 4 bases, leaving 7 bases of the junction unmatched. The CDR3 bases are TGCGCCAGCAGCGAGACTAGCGGGAGGGGGTTGGATACGCAGTATTTT. As protein: CASSETSGRGLDTQYF. The variable domain in full, with the rest retrieved from reference TRBV5-1 and TRBJ2-3, is KAGVTQTPRYLIKTRGQQVTLSCSPISGHRSVSWYQQTPGQGLQFLFEYFSETQRNKGNFPGRFSGRQFSNSRSEMNVSTLELGDSALYLCASSETSGRGLDTQYFGPGTRLTVL.

This clone appeared a single time. This chain uses TRBV30 with TRBJ1-2, with D unresolved. CDR1 is GTSNPN and CDR2 is SVGIG in the germline V gene (reference sequence). Trimming cost V 4 bases and J 7 bases, with 19 bases left between them. This CDR3 comprises 14 residues. The CDR3 is CAWIYYARDFGYTF. The CDR3 DNA follows: TGTGCCTGGATCTATTATGCCCGAGACTTTGGCTACACCTTC.

The gene calls are TRBV5-1 and TRBJ1-5, with TRBD1 as a possible D gene (5 bases). CDR3 length: 15 amino acids. The V and J ends lost 0 bases and 3 bases respectively, with 10 bases between them. Germline V gene lookup returns CDR1 SGHRS and CDR2 YFSETQ. The CDR3 is CASSLGGLNNQPQHF. The CDR3 DNA reads TGCGCCAGCAGCTTGGGGGGCCTAAACAATCAGCCCCAGCATTTT.

The chain carries TRBV5-1 and TRBJ2-1, with 10 bases lining up with TRBD2. This CDR3 region has 14 residues. Germline CDR1 and CDR2: SGHRS and YFSETQ. Germline trimming cut 4 bases from V and 10 bases from J; bases unmatched to any gene: 8. The CDR3 DNA sequence: TGCGCCAGCAGCGAACCGGGACTAGCGCAGGAGCAGTTCTTC. It translates to CASSEPGLAQEQFF.

The V call is TRBV28, the J call TRBJ1-1; D gene ambiguous. Germline loops: CDR1 MDHEN, CDR2 SYDVKM. The CDR3 loop spans 14 amino acids. V dropped 2 bases and J dropped 1 base, with 8 bases sitting between them. CDR3 region: CASSLLHANTEAFF. The CDR3 DNA reads TGTGCCAGCAGTTTACTACACGCGAACACTGAAGCTTTCTTT.

The chain combines TRBV3-1 (or the pseudogene TRBV3-2) with TRBJ1-3, with a possible D match to TRBD1 (5 bases). The length of the CDR3 is 15 residues. Looked up from germline, CDR1 is LGHDT and CDR2 is YNNKEL (reference sequence). Trimming removed 4 bases at V and 2 bases at J, with 12 bases between. CDR3 residues: CASSRKGVAGNTIYF. The CDR3 region has the DNA TGTGCCAGCAGCCGTAAAGGGGTGGCTGGAAACACCATATATTTT.

This clone was detected only a few times. The DNA of the CDR3 is TGTGCCAGCAGCCCATCCCGCGGCACTGAAGCTTTCTTT. Protein product: CASSPSRGTEAFF. The chain employs TRBV7-9 and TRBJ1-1; D remains ambiguous. Germline loops: CDR1 SEHNR, CDR2 FQNEAQ (reference sequence). With 5 bases removed from V and 4 bases from J, the gap between germline ends came to 11 bases. The CDR3 covers 13 residues. The variable domain in full, with the rest retrieved from reference TRBV7-9 and TRBJ1-1, is DTGVSQNPRHKITKRGQNVTFRCDPISEHNRLYWYRQTLGQGPEFLTYFQNEAQLEKSRLLSDRFSAERPKGSFSTLEIQRTEQGDSAMYLCASSPSRGTEAFFGQGTRLTVV.

The gene calls are TRBV29-1 and TRBJ2-7; the match to TRBD2 covers 9 bases. There are 16 residues in the CDR3. Germline CDR1 and CDR2: SQVTM and ANQGSEA. The junction had 10 bases not matched to a gene; V was cut back by 0 bases and J by 4 bases. This CDR3 is CSVEEGSSGSVYEQYF. CDR3 in DNA: TGCAGCGTTGAAGAGGGGAGTAGCGGGAGTGTTTACGAGCAGTACTTC.

The V call is TRBV18, the J call TRBJ2-3, with 8 positions matching TRBD2. J gave up 5 bases and V 2 bases, and 15 bases lay outside the gene matches. The CDR3 consists of 18 residues. Looked up from germline, CDR1 is KGHSH and CDR2 is LQKENI. CDR3 nucleotides: TGTGCCAGCTCACCATGGGGTAGCGGGGCTGGCCTGAAAGATACGCAGTATTTT. Translation: CASSPWGSGAGLKDTQYF.

DNA for the CDR3: TGCAGCGTTACAGGGGGTGGAGGCTACACCTTC. Residues: CSVTGGGGYTF. This sequence joins TRBV29-1 and TRBJ1-2; 8 nucleotides agree with TRBD1. This CDR3 has 11 amino acids. Germline assignment: CDR1 SQVTM and CDR2 ANQGSEA. Trimming at V came to 5 bases and at J to 8 bases, leaving 4 bases not matched to a gene. Combining the CDR3 with reference TRBV29-1 and TRBJ1-2 gives the whole variable domain SAVISQKPSRDICQRGTSLTIQCQVDSQVTMMFWYRQQPGQSLTLIATANQGSEATYESGFVIDKFPISRPNLTFSTLTVSNMSPEDSSIYLCSVTGGGGYTFGSGTRLTVV.

The chain uses TRBV2 and TRBJ1-2, with D possibly TRBD1 on 5 matching bases. The CDR3 spans 15 residues. CDR1 is SNHLY and CDR2 is FYNNEI in the germline V gene. Trimming cost V 5 bases and J 7 bases, with 20 bases left between them. This CDR3 reads CASSLWGREGTGYTF. Written as DNA, the CDR3 is TGTGCCAGCAGTCTATGGGGCAGGGAGGGAACTGGCTACACCTTC.

The V and J genes are TRBV6-5 and TRBJ2-3; no clear D gene. The CDR3 has 16 amino acids. Germline V gene data show CDR1 as MNHEY and CDR2 as SVGAGI. Trimming shortened V by 0 bases and J by 0 bases, and 10 bases separated the two germline ends. The CDR3 spells CASSYSSLPSTDTQYF. DNA of the CDR3: TGTGCCAGCAGTTACTCAAGCTTACCTAGCACAGATACGCAGTATTTT.

CDR3 in amino acids: CASSLVLGVGELFF. In DNA form, the CDR3 reads TGTGCCAGCAGCTTAGTCCTCGGGGTCGGGGAGCTGTTTTTT. V and J are TRBV7-2 and TRBJ2-2, with a possible D match to TRBD2 (5 bases). Germline V gene lookup returns CDR1 SGHTA and CDR2 FQGNSA. The ends were cut back, 1 base at V and 7 bases at J, with 10 bases in the middle. This CDR3 contains 14 residues.

The CDR3 protein is CASSHSQETQYF. DNA of the CDR3: TGTGCCAGCAGTCACAGCCAAGAGACCCAGTACTTC. The chain joins TRBV2 to TRBJ2-5; D gene uncertain. Germline CDR1 and CDR2: SNHLY and FYNNEI. This CDR3 region has 12 residues. V lost 5 bases to trimming and J lost 1 base, with 5 bases between them.